The entry that follows covers one TCR beta chain sequence. The data originate from a study of technical replicates of blood from a handful of donors. Generated by immunoSEQ multiplex PCR, the TCRdb table keeps only in-frame clones and is missing some. The sample includes roughly 85,000 clones, 85% to 95% of them seen just once. Germline trimming cut 11 bases from V and 7 bases from J; bases unmatched to any gene: 18. Germline loops: CDR1 MNHNS, CDR2 SASEGT. The CDR3 is 15 residues long. The specimen was T cells isolated from PBMCs. The chain has TRBV6-1 and TRBJ2-7; 9 nucleotides line up with TRBD1. The sequence was obtained from a human donor in good health. The DNA of the CDR3 is TGTGCCGTGACCTTGGGGGGACAGGGAGCTGGGGAGCAGTACTTC. Protein: CAVTLGGQGAGEQYF.